A single sample is the source of the 17 T cell receptor beta chains below, sequenced in a study of post-analysis software for immune sequencing data. Study results and caveats: When patients were compared with controls, a handful of TRBV segments were more frequent, TRBV5-6, TRBV5-1 and TRBV20-1 among them.

Antigen specificity for these receptors is unknown. Incorporated into the TCR beta cDNA libraries were unique molecular identifiers, which served to reduce PCR and sequencing biases. TCRdb independently ran MiXCR on the PCR reads; one entry per CDR3 protein. The top ten hold 4.6% of the sample, which has 650,000 to 850,000 distinct CDR3 sequences, approximately 53% seen once. Input material: blood. These receptors came from a girl between 5 and 17 years old with multiple sclerosis.

This chain joins TRBV29-1 and TRBJ2-7; TRBD1 matches 8 bases. The CDR3 consists of 12 residues. V was pared by 7 bases and J by 0 bases, with 2 bases of the junction left unmatched. Per the germline V gene, CDR1 is SQVTM and CDR2 is ANQGSEA. This CDR3 reads CSGGQASYEQYF. Written as DNA, the CDR3 is TGCAGCGGGGGACAGGCCTCCTACGAGCAGTACTTC.

The chain is built from TRBV29-1 and TRBJ2-1, with D possibly TRBD2 on 6 matching bases. The CDR3 contains 14 residues. The germline V gene encodes CDR1 SQVTM and CDR2 ANQGSEA. The germline V and J ends were trimmed by 4 bases and 4 bases, with 14 bases remaining between them. In nucleotides, the CDR3 is TGCAGCGTTGTGGGCGGGATCGGTTACAATGAGCAGTTCTTC. Protein sequence: CSVVGGIGYNEQFF.

This clonotype has a handful of counts. The V gene is TRBV6-5, the J gene TRBJ1-1, with unresolved D. Trimming removed 8 bases at V and 2 bases at J, with 18 bases between. The CDR3 loop spans 15 amino acids. Germline V lookup: CDR1 MNHEY, CDR2 SVGAGI. CDR3 sequence reads: CASQPMSWSNTEAFF. DNA for the CDR3: TGTGCCAGCCAACCTATGAGTTGGAGTAACACTGAAGCTTTCTTT.

The J gene is TRBJ1-2, the V gene TRBV20-1; 10 nucleotides match TRBD1. J lost 4 bases, V lost 4 bases, and 9 bases had no gene match. CDR1 is DFQATT and CDR2 is SNEGSKA in the germline V gene (reference sequence). The CDR3 consists of 15 residues. CDR3 sequence (DNA): TGCAGTGCTATCGCGGGACAGGGGAACTTCTATGGCTACACCTTC. Protein sequence: CSAIAGQGNFYGYTF.

The genes are TRBV7-9 and TRBJ2-2; 13 bases map to TRBD2. Germline lookup yields CDR1 SEHNR and CDR2 FQNEAQ (reference sequence). V was clipped by 4 bases and J by 1 base; unmatched bases: 6. There are 18 residues in the CDR3. The CDR3 protein is CASSYPTSGRWNTGELFF. CDR3 DNA: TGTGCCAGCAGCTACCCGACTAGCGGGAGGTGGAACACCGGGGAGCTGTTTTTT.

The rearrangement links TRBV20-1 to TRBJ2-1, with 8 bases aligning to TRBD1. The CDR3 has 14 residues. The trim removed 5 bases at V and 2 bases at J, leaving 5 bases unmatched. Looked up from germline, CDR1 is DFQATT and CDR2 is SNEGSKA (reference sequence). The chain's CDR3 is CSAPGQEAYNEQFF. The CDR3 DNA reads as TGCAGTGCTCCGGGACAGGAAGCCTACAATGAGCAGTTCTTC.

Only a few counts were recorded for this clonotype. A read error may produce the germline difference seen at one junction end. The chain recombines TRBV3-1 with TRBJ2-1; the match to TRBD2 covers 13 bases. The CDR3 runs 18 residues. The germline CDR1 and CDR2 sequences are LGHDT and YNNKEL (reference sequence). In nucleotides, the CDR3 is TGTGCCAGTAGCCAAAGGGTTCGGACTAGCGGGAGAGGTAATGAGCAGTTCTTC. This translates into CASSQRVRTSGRGNEQFF.

This clonotype was recorded once. V is TRBV7-6 and J is TRBJ2-7; D is perhaps TRBD1 (6 bases). This CDR3 comprises 14 residues. V was clipped by 0 bases and J by 6 bases, with 12 bases between them. Germline V gives CDR1 SGHVS, CDR2 FNYEAQ. The CDR3 DNA follows: TGTGCCAGCAGCTTAGCGGCCAGAGGGGGCGAGCAGTACTTC. It codes for CASSLAARGGEQYF.

The chain recombines TRBV7-8 with TRBJ1-1; D remains unclear. Germline CDR1 and CDR2: SGHVS and FQNEAQ. Trimming stripped 3 bases from V and 4 bases from J, with 9 bases between. There are 13 residues in the CDR3. As DNA, the CDR3 is TGTGCCAGCAGCTTTACAGATGGCACTGAAGCTTTCTTT. It specifies CASSFTDGTEAFF.

The chain combines TRBV11-2 with TRBJ2-3, with unresolved D. The CDR3 length is 14 residues. The germline gives CDR1 SGHAT, CDR2 FQNNGV. Trimming pared 1 base from V and 4 bases from J, leaving 9 bases between. In DNA form, the CDR3 reads TGTGCCAGCAGCTTAGTGGCCAGAGCAGATACGCAGTATTTT. Translation: CASSLVARADTQYF.

This clonotype has only a few counts. Given a much more abundant clone one base away, this may be a read error. The CDR3 coding sequence is TGTGCCAGCAGCTTAGCGGTGGGGGCCTACGAGCAGTACTTC. This translates into CASSLAVGAYEQYF. V gene TRBV7-6 combines with J gene TRBJ2-7, with D perhaps matching TRBD1 or TRBD2 (5 bases each). The CDR3 is 14 amino acids. The V gene lost 0 bases and the J gene lost 2 bases, with 8 bases spanning the gap. Germline CDR1 and CDR2: SGHVS and FNYEAQ.

This clonotype was seen more than once but under ten times. The gene calls are TRBV2 and TRBJ1-2; 8 bases line up with TRBD1. Germline-derived CDR1 and CDR2 are SNHLY and FYNNEI. The CDR3 has 15 amino acids. The trim removed 4 bases at V and 4 bases at J, leaving 8 bases unmatched. CDR3 protein: CASSASGTGPYGYTF. As DNA, the CDR3 is TGTGCCAGCAGTGCCTCCGGGACAGGACCCTATGGCTACACCTTC.

The chain uses TRBV2 and TRBJ1-2; 10 nucleotides align to TRBD1. Losses at the gene ends were 3 bases for V and 1 base for J; bases not matched to a gene: 2. From germline, CDR1 is SNHLY and CDR2 FYNNEI. The length of the CDR3 is 15 residues. The CDR3 region is CASSDWTGGNYGYTF. The CDR3 coding sequence is TGTGCCAGCAGTGACTGGACAGGGGGTAACTATGGCTACACCTTC.

The chain is built from TRBV15 and TRBJ2-5; 10 nucleotides line up with TRBD2. This CDR3 contains 16 residues. Germline V gene lookup returns CDR1 LNHNV and CDR2 YYDKDF (reference sequence). The V segment lost 3 bases and the J segment 3 bases; nucleotides outside the gene matches: 7. The CDR3 nucleotides read TGTGCCACCAGCAGGAAATTGCTAGCGGGAGAAGAGACCCAGTACTTC. It yields the protein CATSRKLLAGEETQYF.

The chain uses TRBV3-1 and TRBJ2-5; no clear D. Deletions cut 2 bases from V and 1 base from J, with 11 bases between. The CDR3 runs 15 residues. Germline V CDR1 and CDR2: LGHDT, YNNKEL (reference sequence). CDR3 amino acids: CASSQRQASQETQYF. CDR3 DNA: TGTGCCAGCAGCCAAAGGCAGGCAAGCCAAGAGACCCAGTACTTC.

This clonotype was seen only a few times. The gene calls are TRBV7-2 and TRBJ1-2; perhaps TRBD1 as D (6 bases). This CDR3 has 14 residues. Germline V gives CDR1 SGHTA, CDR2 FQGNSA. Trimming cost V 7 bases and J 2 bases, with 14 bases left between them. This CDR3 is CASMPHRVNYGYTF. CDR3 DNA sequence: TGTGCCAGCATGCCCCACAGGGTCAACTATGGCTACACCTTC.

This clonotype was found a few times. The chain recombines TRBV9 with TRBJ2-3, with TRBD2 identical over 9 bases. V lost 0 bases and J lost 4; bases outside the gene matches: 3. Germline V gives CDR1 SGDLS, CDR2 YYNGEE. The length of the CDR3 is 15 residues. The DNA for the CDR3 is TGTGCCAGCAGCGTAGCCGGCGGGGGGGCAGATACGCAGTATTTT. Amino acid sequence: CASSVAGGGADTQYF.